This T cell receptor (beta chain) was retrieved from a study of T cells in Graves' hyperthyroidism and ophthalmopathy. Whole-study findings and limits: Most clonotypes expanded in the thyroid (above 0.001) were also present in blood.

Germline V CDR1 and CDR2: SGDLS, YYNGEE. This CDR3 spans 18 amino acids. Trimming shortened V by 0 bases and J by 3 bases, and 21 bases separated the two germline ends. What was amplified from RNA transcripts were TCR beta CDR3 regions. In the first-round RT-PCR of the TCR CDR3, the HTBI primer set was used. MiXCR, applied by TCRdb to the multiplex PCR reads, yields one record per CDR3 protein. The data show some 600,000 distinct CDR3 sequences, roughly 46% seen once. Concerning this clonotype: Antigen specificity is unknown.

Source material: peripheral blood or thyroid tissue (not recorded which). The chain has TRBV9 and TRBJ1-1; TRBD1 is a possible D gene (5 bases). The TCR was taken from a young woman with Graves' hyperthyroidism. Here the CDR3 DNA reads TGTGCCAGCAGCGTAGAGCGGGACCCCTTGGCCCTTGACACTGAAGCTTTCTTT. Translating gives CASSVERDPLALDTEAFF.